The 23 T cell receptor beta chains below were found in one sample sequenced in a study of blood T cell repertoires in COVID-19. This table comes from immunoSEQ multiplex PCR, and its TCRdb copy is limited to in-frame clones, with some not included. This table has roughly 250,000 clones, around 89% appearing once. The sequencing input was peripheral blood. These receptors all stem from a middle-aged woman with acute or convalescent COVID-19.

DNA of the CDR3: TGTGCCAGCAGCTCCCGAGGGCCGCATAATGAAGCTTTCTTT. As protein: CASSSRGPHNEAFF. The rearrangement joins TRBV7-2 to TRBJ1-1; D not resolved. The CDR3 consists of 14 residues. Germline CDR1 SGHTA, CDR2 FQGNSA. The V end was cut by 4 bases, the J end by 7 bases, with 16 bases between.

In its sample, this clone was seen a few times. V usage is TRBV12-3 or TRBV12-4 and J usage is TRBJ1-1, with TRBD1 matching 11 bases. The CDR3 has 13 amino acids. V was pared by 6 bases and J by 10 bases, with 7 bases of the junction left unmatched. The CDR3 DNA reads TGTGCCAGCAGCGTAGGGACAGGGGGGTTAGCTTTCTTT. This codes for CASSVGTGGLAFF.

V gene TRBV5-1 combines with J gene TRBJ2-3; D is perhaps TRBD1 (5 bases). Germline CDR1 is SGHRS and CDR2 is YFSETQ. Trimming took off 3 bases at V and 0 bases at J, with 11 bases between the two ends. The length of the CDR3 is 15 residues. For the CDR3, the DNA is TGCGCCAGCAGCTCCCCCAGGGCCAGCACAGATACGCAGTATTTT. As protein: CASSSPRASTDTQYF.

The gene calls are TRBV12-5 and TRBJ1-5; D is possibly TRBD1 (5 bases). CDR3 length: 17 residues. With 7 bases removed from V and 0 bases from J, the gap between germline ends came to 19 bases. Germline assignment: CDR1 LGHNT and CDR2 FRNRAP. As DNA, the CDR3 is TGTGCTAGTGTCTGGGGCAGCGAAGGGTATAGCAATCAGCCCCAGCATTTT. It yields the protein CASVWGSEGYSNQPQHF.

The chain employs TRBV12-3 or TRBV12-4 and TRBJ1-1; D is possibly TRBD1 (6 bases). The CDR3 loop spans 13 amino acids. V was clipped by 5 bases and J by 4 bases, with 11 bases between them. The CDR3 coding sequence is TGTGCCAGCAGTCCTGGACAGCTCACTGAAGCTTTCTTT. This translates into CASSPGQLTEAFF.

The V call is TRBV3-1 (or the pseudogene TRBV3-2), the J call TRBJ1-5, with 7 bases that match TRBD1. CDR1 LGHDT and CDR2 YNNKEL come from the germline V gene (reference sequence). CDR3 length: 15 residues. Trimming removed 2 bases from V and 7 bases from J; junction bases left unmatched: 8. This CDR3 is CASSQNQGGRQPQHF. The DNA for the CDR3 is TGTGCCAGCAGCCAAAACCAAGGGGGCAGACAGCCCCAGCATTTT.

The chain has TRBV7-7 and TRBJ2-3; TRBD2 agrees at 7 bases. This CDR3 is 14 amino acids long. Germline CDR1 is SSHAT and CDR2 is FNYEAQ (reference sequence). With 4 bases clipped from V and 4 bases from J, the junction kept 5 bases outside the gene matches. The CDR3 loop is CASSSGLAADTQYF. Here the CDR3 DNA reads TGTGCCAGCAGCTCGGGGCTAGCGGCAGATACGCAGTATTTT.

The J gene is TRBJ2-3, the V gene TRBV7-9; TRBD2 agrees at 10 bases. The J segment lost 2 bases and the V segment lost 5 bases, leaving 4 bases of the junction unmatched. The CDR3 runs 15 residues. Germline V gene lookup returns CDR1 SEHNR and CDR2 FQNEAQ (reference sequence). This chain's CDR3 is CASSPSGGYTDTQYF. The CDR3 region has the DNA TGTGCCAGCAGCCCTAGCGGGGGCTACACAGATACGCAGTATTTT.

The rearrangement links TRBV14 to TRBJ2-3, with 8 bases identical to TRBD1. Germline lookup yields CDR1 SGHDN and CDR2 FVKESK. CDR3 length: 18 residues. Unmatched junction bases numbered 17, after V lost 4 bases and J lost 5 bases. CDR3 in amino acids: CASSPTVVRGRNIDTQYF. CDR3 sequence (DNA): TGTGCCAGCAGCCCCACGGTGGTCAGGGGGCGAAACATAGATACGCAGTATTTT.

The DNA for the CDR3 is TGCGCCAGCAGCTTGGACAGGGGGTTGGATGGCTACACCTTC. It codes for CASSLDRGLDGYTF. The V call is TRBV5-1, the J call TRBJ1-2; 8 bases map to TRBD1. Unmatched junction bases numbered 4, after V lost 0 bases and J lost 6 bases. CDR3 length equals 14 residues. From germline, CDR1 is SGHRS and CDR2 YFSETQ.

The V gene is TRBV9, the J gene TRBJ2-5; D not certain. The CDR3 runs 15 residues. Germline CDR1 SGDLS, CDR2 YYNGEE. The V and J ends lost 1 base and 1 base respectively, with 11 bases between them. The CDR3 spells CASSVSKQTQETQYF. The DNA for the CDR3 is TGTGCCAGCAGCGTATCTAAACAGACCCAAGAGACCCAGTACTTC.

CDR3 coding DNA: TGTGCCAGCACCCGGAGGGGCAGGGAGGGTTCTGGCTACACCTTC. It specifies CASTRRGREGSGYTF. The chain uses TRBV2 and TRBJ1-2, with a possible D match to TRBD1 (5 bases). This CDR3 is 15 amino acids long. Trimming shortened V by 7 bases and J by 7 bases, and 22 bases separated the two germline ends. Looked up from germline, CDR1 is SNHLY and CDR2 is FYNNEI.

This chain connects TRBV9 to TRBJ2-3; D may be TRBD1 (5 bases). Germline loops: CDR1 SGDLS, CDR2 YYNGEE. Trimming pared 3 bases from V and 6 bases from J, leaving 17 bases between. This CDR3 is built from 15 residues. The CDR3 loop reads CASSAPEGAIDTQYF. The CDR3 coding sequence is TGTGCCAGCAGCGCCCCCGAAGGGGCAATCGATACGCAGTATTTT.

This chain links TRBV4-1 with TRBJ1-4; 8 bases agree with TRBD1. This CDR3 region has 16 residues. Trimming removed 0 bases from V and 8 bases from J; junction bases left unmatched: 8. Germline V gene data show CDR1 as MGHRA and CDR2 as YSYEKL. Written as DNA, the CDR3 is TGCGCCAGCAGCCAAGAGGGGGGACAGGACTGGGAAAAACTGTTTTTT. Translation gives CASSQEGGQDWEKLFF.

This clone was counted once. This chain joins TRBV28 and TRBJ1-2; 12 bases are a match to TRBD1. Germline CDR1 is MDHEN and CDR2 is SYDVKM. The CDR3 spans 19 residues. V lost 1 base, J lost 0 bases, and 9 bases stayed unmatched. The CDR3 DNA is TGTGCCAGCAGTTTATCTATCGGGGGACAGGGGGCAACTAACTATGGCTACACCTTC. Protein: CASSLSIGGQGATNYGYTF.

V and J are TRBV6-4 and TRBJ2-7; 9 nucleotides line up with TRBD1. CDR1 is MRHNA and CDR2 is SNTAGT in the germline V gene. V was pared by 1 base and J by 5 bases, with 12 bases of the junction left unmatched. This CDR3 is 17 amino acids long. DNA of the CDR3: TGTGCCAGCAGTGACTACACCGGGACAGGGATAGTTCACGAGCAGTACGTC. Protein sequence: CASSDYTGTGIVHEQYV.

V gene TRBV19 combines with J gene TRBJ1-2; D uncertain. Germline V gene lookup returns CDR1 LNHDA and CDR2 SQIVND (reference sequence). The CDR3 runs 14 residues. The ends were cut back, 2 bases at V and 0 bases at J, with 7 bases in the middle. In DNA, the CDR3 is TGTGCCAGTAGTATACAGGCTACTAACTATGGCTACACCTTC. Translating it yields CASSIQATNYGYTF.

This clone was observed once. The sample holds other DNA sequences that translate to the same CDR3. This sequence joins TRBV7-8 and TRBJ1-2; TRBD1 is a possible D gene (5 bases). This CDR3 is built from 14 residues. CDR1 and CDR2 (germline): SGHVS, FQNEAQ. V shed 5 bases and J shed 1 base, with 11 bases lying between them. The CDR3 spells CASSRGGGNYGYTF. CDR3 in DNA: TGTGCCAGCAGCCGTGGGGGGGGTAACTATGGCTACACCTTC.

J is TRBJ2-5 and V is TRBV7-3; the match to TRBD1 covers 12 bases. V shed 4 bases, J shed 4 bases, and the junction held 7 bases outside the gene matches. This CDR3 region has 16 residues. The germline CDR1 and CDR2 sequences are SGHTA and FQGTGA. The CDR3 loop reads CASSWTGTGGRETQYF. The CDR3 DNA sequence: TGTGCCAGCAGCTGGACCGGGACAGGGGGCAGAGAGACCCAGTACTTC.

The J gene is TRBJ1-1, the V gene TRBV4-1; D ambiguous. CDR1 is MGHRA and CDR2 is YSYEKL in the germline V gene. V dropped 4 bases and J dropped 0 bases, with 12 bases sitting between them. The CDR3 is 15 residues long. The CDR3 loop reads CASSLLRGVNTEAFF. The CDR3 DNA sequence: TGCGCCAGCAGCCTCCTACGGGGAGTGAACACTGAAGCTTTCTTT.

This sequence joins TRBV12-5 and TRBJ1-5, with a tentative D call TRBD1 (5 bases). CDR1 is LGHNT and CDR2 is FRNRAP in the germline V gene. Trimming removed 8 bases at V and 6 bases at J, with 11 bases between. The CDR3 is 12 amino acids. The CDR3 bases are TGTGCTAGTAGCCAGGGCGGTCAGCCCCAGCATTTT. This codes for CASSQGGQPQHF.

This chain links TRBV19 with TRBJ1-4; tentative D call: TRBD1 (5 bases). This CDR3 spans 18 amino acids. V was trimmed by 8 bases and J by 8 bases, leaving 30 bases between them. Germline V lookup: CDR1 LNHDA, CDR2 SQIVND (reference sequence). CDR3 region: CASRRSTVTSRRGEKLFF. The DNA of the CDR3 is TGTGCCAGTCGCCGTTCTACTGTGACATCTCGACGGGGGGAAAAACTGTTTTTT. The entire variable domain, with the rest obtained from reference TRBV19 and TRBJ1-4, is as follows: DGGITQSPKYLFRKEGQNVTLSCEQNLNHDAMYWYRQDPGQGLRLIYYSQIVNDFQKGDIAEGYSVSREKKESFPLTVTSAQKNPTAFYLCASRRSTVTSRRGEKLFFGSGTQLSVL.

V usage is TRBV5-6 and J usage is TRBJ2-3; TRBD1 might be the D (6 bases). The CDR3 extends over 15 amino acids. Trimming removed 2 bases at V and 0 bases at J, with 10 bases between. Germline lookup yields CDR1 SGHDT and CDR2 YYEEEE. This CDR3 reads CASSFDRYSTDTQYF. CDR3 in DNA: TGTGCCAGCAGCTTTGACAGGTATAGCACAGATACGCAGTATTTT.